Reported below is one T cell receptor (beta chain). What it binds is unknown. The data were produced by immunoSEQ multiplex PCR, yet TCRdb's version contains in-frame clones alone and is incomplete. Of roughly 890,000 clones listed, 92% are singletons. This sample is drawn from a study of shared clonotypes between healthy human individuals. Study overall: Each donor's CD4 naive and CD4 memory cells filled three plates apiece, CD8 naive two, and CD8 memory one. General study points: When naive CD4 clonotypes were compared across several donors, approximately 4.9% were shared. Researchers sampled only blood; tissue repertoires likely differ. Compared with clonotypes that all four donors shared, non-shared clonotypes had lower generation probabilities.

Trimming cost V 5 bases and J 4 bases; bases outside gene matches: 10. This CDR3 has 15 amino acids. Germline-derived CDR1 and CDR2 are MNHEY and SMNVEV (reference sequence). CD45RO-negative cells were positively selected for CCR7, leaving out terminally differentiated effector memory CD45RA+ cells. This TCR was sampled from a man aged 25-45 years in good health. The chain has TRBV27 and TRBJ1-2; 7 positions agree with TRBD1. Sequenced sample: naive CD8+ T cells sorted from blood. This CDR3 reads CASSPGTEPSYGYTF. In DNA, the CDR3 is TGTGCCAGCAGTCCCGGGACAGAGCCCTCCTATGGCTACACCTTC.